One sample yielded the 3 T cell receptor beta chains listed below, sequenced in a study of early T cells in non-severe SARS-CoV-2 infection. In TCRdb, the 5' RACE reads were re-called with MiXCR into one record per CDR3 protein. The sample carries approximately 37,000 distinct CDR3 sequences, roughly 5% recorded once. This specimen consisted of whole blood, obtained at baseline. These receptors were obtained from an adult who was a healthcare worker with PCR-confirmed SARS-CoV-2 infection or an uninfected control (not recorded which).

In its sample, this clonotype was seen many times. The gene calls are TRBV28 and TRBJ1-5; TRBD1 is a possible D gene (6 bases). Germline V CDR1 and CDR2: MDHEN, SYDVKM. The V and J ends lost 3 bases and 6 bases respectively, with 18 bases between them. This CDR3 comprises 16 residues. The DNA of the CDR3 is TGTGCCAGCAGTTTGAAAACAGGCCCAGGGGTTCAGCCCCAGCATTTT. It encodes CASSLKTGPGVQPQHF.

This clonotype showed up many times. The CDR3 DNA reads TGTGCCAGCAGTCTAACTCGGGACAGGGTTTCGCGTGGGGCCAACGTCCTGACTTTC. Its protein is CASSLTRDRVSRGANVLTF. This chain uses TRBV27 with TRBJ2-6; 9 bases match TRBD1. The CDR3 runs to 19 residues. The V segment lost 5 bases and the J segment 3 bases; nucleotides outside the gene matches: 14. Germline CDR1 and CDR2: MNHEY and SMNVEV (reference sequence).

This clonotype was counted a few times. The chain uses TRBV15 and TRBJ2-6, with no clear D. CDR3 size: 16 residues. Trimming left V 3 bases short and J 2 bases short, with 11 bases between. Germline V CDR1 and CDR2: LNHNV, YYDKDF (reference sequence). CDR3 protein: CATSRGPPPGANVLTF. CDR3 coding DNA: TGTGCCACCAGCAGGGGCCCCCCACCTGGGGCCAACGTCCTGACTTTC.